The clone carrying this T cell receptor (beta chain) was picked up many times. The antigen remains undetermined. Using constant-segment primers, 5'RACE produced TCR alpha and TCR beta cDNA libraries carrying sample barcodes and UMIs. MiXCR, applied by TCRdb to the 5' RACE reads, yields one record per CDR3 protein. The sample lists around 310,000 distinct CDR3 sequences, approximately 22% seen once, with about 21% in the top ten. These data come from a study of T-cell memory formation after mild COVID-19. Across the study: The study found TCR clusters largely donor specific.

This CDR3 comprises 13 residues. Looked up from germline, CDR1 is SGHVS and CDR2 is FNYEAQ. Between the trimmed V and J ends, which lost 8 bases and 6 bases, there was a span of 13 bases. Study-wide points: The study found contracting CD4+ clones mainly in CM and EM and contracting CD8+ clones in EMRA.

V and J are TRBV7-6 and TRBJ2-2, with D possibly being TRBD1 or TRBD2 (6 bases each). This TCR was sampled from a man between 18 and 35 years old who had mild COVID-19 (a few samples of this study predate the infection). Cell type and time point are not known. The sample consisted of PBMCs or a T cell subset sorted from them (not recorded which). DNA of the CDR3: TGTGCCAGCGGGGGGCAAAACTCCGGGGAGCTGTTTTTT. Its translation is CASGGQNSGELFF.